The 2 T cell receptor beta chains given below trace back to one sample, sequenced in a study of cytomegalovirus exposure and HLA in healthy donors. With 60 Vbeta and 13 Jbeta primers, the PCR was carried out. The table came from immunoSEQ multiplex PCR; TCRdb's copy has only in-frame clones and leaves some out. The data show 110,000 or so clones, about 72% seen once. The sample comprised PBMCs. These TCRs come from a man aged 50-60 years in good health and CMV-seropositive.

This CDR3 reads CASSHLKQDLSGNTIYF. As DNA, the CDR3 is TGCGCCAGCAGCCACCTGAAACAGGATCTCTCTGGAAACACCATATATTTT. This chain links TRBV4-1 with TRBJ1-3; D is perhaps TRBD1 (5 bases). Deletions cut 3 bases from V and 0 bases from J, with 15 bases between. The CDR3 covers 17 residues. Germline V lookup: CDR1 MGHRA, CDR2 YSYEKL.

V and J are TRBV5-1 and TRBJ2-7; 8 positions agree with TRBD1. Germline CDR1 SGHRS, CDR2 YFSETQ. The CDR3 has 14 residues. V dropped 4 bases and J dropped 1; count of bases not matched to a gene: 4. CDR3 amino acids: CASSQRQGSYEQYF. In DNA, the CDR3 is TGCGCCAGCAGCCAACGACAGGGGTCCTACGAGCAGTACTTC.